This is a list of T cell receptor beta chains from one sample in a study of vaccination effects on CD4 cells after COVID-19. Their specific antigens are unknown. Using immunoSEQ multiplex PCR, the repertoire was profiled, and TCRdb retains in-frame clones only, with some absent. Counted here are tens of thousands of clones, about two thirds occurring once; the ten biggest clones make up about 17%. The source was CD4+ T cells from PBMCs cultured with SARS-CoV-2 spike peptides, collected before COVID-19 vaccination. Receptors were obtained from a human donor who received a COVID-19 vaccine. Both conserved end residues are part of each CDR3. Fields, in order: J gene, clone size, V gene, CDR3 length, D gene, CDR3 DNA, CDR3 protein. D genes are given only for firm matches. Part of the rows lack a size; the others show once, few, many or a class for expanded clones.

j_call: TRBJ2-1
clone_size: -
v_call: TRBV19
cdr3_length: 16
d_call: TRBD2
cdr3_nt: TGTGCCAGTAGTCTTGGACTAGCGGGTTCCTACAATGAGCAGTTCTTC
cdr3_aa: CASSLGLAGSYNEQFF

j_call: TRBJ2-2
clone_size: -
v_call: TRBV5-8
cdr3_length: 16
d_call: TRBD1
cdr3_nt: TGTGCCAGCAGCTCGTGGACAGGCGGCAACACCGGGGAGCTGTTTTTT
cdr3_aa: CASSSWTGGNTGELFF

j_call: TRBJ1-5
clone_size: -
v_call: TRBV7-2
cdr3_length: 15
d_call: -
cdr3_nt: TGTGCCAGCAGCTTAGTGCAGGGAATACGGCAGCCCCAGCATTTT
cdr3_aa: CASSLVQGIRQPQHF

j_call: TRBJ1-1
clone_size: -
v_call: TRBV2
cdr3_length: 15
d_call: TRBD1
cdr3_nt: TGTGCCAGCAGTGAACGAACCACAACGGACAGGGCAGCTTTCTTT
cdr3_aa: CASSERTTTDRAAFF

j_call: TRBJ1-1
clone_size: -
v_call: TRBV30
cdr3_length: 12
d_call: -
cdr3_nt: TGTGCCTCAACAGGATTGAACACTGAAGCTTTCTTT
cdr3_aa: CASTGLNTEAFF

j_call: TRBJ2-1
clone_size: -
v_call: TRBV12-3/TRBV12-4
cdr3_length: 12
d_call: -
cdr3_nt: TGTGCCAGCAGACGGACAGTGAGCGAGCAGTTCTTC
cdr3_aa: CASRRTVSEQFF

j_call: TRBJ1-1
clone_size: -
v_call: TRBV19
cdr3_length: 16
d_call: TRBD1
cdr3_nt: TGTGCCAGTAGTATAGCGGGACAGGGCCCGAACACTGAAGCTTTCTTT
cdr3_aa: CASSIAGQGPNTEAFF

j_call: TRBJ2-5
clone_size: -
v_call: TRBV25-1
cdr3_length: 15
d_call: -
cdr3_nt: TGTGCCAGCAGTGCCTCCTGGGGCAGCCAAGAGACCCAGTACTTC
cdr3_aa: CASSASWGSQETQYF

j_call: TRBJ2-1
clone_size: few
v_call: TRBV4-1
cdr3_length: 11
d_call: -
cdr3_nt: TGCGCCAGTTCCCGGACGAATGAGCAGTTCTTC
cdr3_aa: CASSRTNEQFF

j_call: TRBJ1-5
clone_size: few
v_call: TRBV5-6
cdr3_length: 15
d_call: -
cdr3_nt: TGTGCCAGCAGCTACGGAGGGGCCATAAATCAGCCCCAGCATTTT
cdr3_aa: CASSYGGAINQPQHF